This T cell receptor (beta chain) was documented in a study of blood T cell repertoires in COVID-19. About the study: PBMCs, B-cell-depleted T cells, or T cells provided the cDNA or gDNA that made up the material.

As handled by the study authors: Estimation of nucleated cell counts relied on the amplification of reference gene primers. The method was immunoSEQ multiplex PCR; TCRdb's version includes in-frame clones alone and lacks a portion of them. The DNA gave D and trimming, while V, J and clone size come from that table. The sample has roughly 170,000 clones; roughly nine tenths are singletons. Looked up from germline, CDR1 is MNHNY and CDR2 is SVGAGI (reference sequence). The V gene end was trimmed by 2 bases and the J gene end by 2 bases; junction bases not matched to a gene: 6. The CDR3 sequence is 16 residues long. The sample holds one count of this clone.

The V and J genes are TRBV6-6 and TRBJ2-4; TRBD2 agrees at 7 bases. The source is a man between 65 and 80 years old with active or convalescent COVID-19. The material sequenced was peripheral blood. In nucleotides, the CDR3 is TGTGCCAGCAGTTACCCGGGCGGGGGATCCAAAAACATTCAGTACTTC. It specifies CASSYPGGGSKNIQYF.